This record concerns one T cell receptor beta chain sequence. This CDR3 comprises 17 residues. The V gene's germline CDR1 is SGHRS and CDR2 YFSETQ. 60 Vbeta and 13 Jbeta primers were used in PCR. The assay was immunoSEQ multiplex PCR, and TCRdb's table has in-frame clones only and misses some. The sample carries 130,000 or so clones, approximately 80% recorded once. The sample is drawn from a study of cytomegalovirus exposure and HLA in healthy donors. This sequence joins TRBV5-1 and TRBJ2-5, with 10 bases lining up with TRBD1. TRBJ2-7 matches the DNA end more closely, so the J call is doubtful. This receptor was identified in a middle-aged woman in good health and CMV-seronegative. The sample taken for sequencing was PBMCs. Written as DNA, the CDR3 is TGCGCCAGCAGCTTGGAGTTTTCGGGACAGGGGCGATACGAGCAGTACTTC. The encoded protein is CASSLEFSGQGRYEQYF.